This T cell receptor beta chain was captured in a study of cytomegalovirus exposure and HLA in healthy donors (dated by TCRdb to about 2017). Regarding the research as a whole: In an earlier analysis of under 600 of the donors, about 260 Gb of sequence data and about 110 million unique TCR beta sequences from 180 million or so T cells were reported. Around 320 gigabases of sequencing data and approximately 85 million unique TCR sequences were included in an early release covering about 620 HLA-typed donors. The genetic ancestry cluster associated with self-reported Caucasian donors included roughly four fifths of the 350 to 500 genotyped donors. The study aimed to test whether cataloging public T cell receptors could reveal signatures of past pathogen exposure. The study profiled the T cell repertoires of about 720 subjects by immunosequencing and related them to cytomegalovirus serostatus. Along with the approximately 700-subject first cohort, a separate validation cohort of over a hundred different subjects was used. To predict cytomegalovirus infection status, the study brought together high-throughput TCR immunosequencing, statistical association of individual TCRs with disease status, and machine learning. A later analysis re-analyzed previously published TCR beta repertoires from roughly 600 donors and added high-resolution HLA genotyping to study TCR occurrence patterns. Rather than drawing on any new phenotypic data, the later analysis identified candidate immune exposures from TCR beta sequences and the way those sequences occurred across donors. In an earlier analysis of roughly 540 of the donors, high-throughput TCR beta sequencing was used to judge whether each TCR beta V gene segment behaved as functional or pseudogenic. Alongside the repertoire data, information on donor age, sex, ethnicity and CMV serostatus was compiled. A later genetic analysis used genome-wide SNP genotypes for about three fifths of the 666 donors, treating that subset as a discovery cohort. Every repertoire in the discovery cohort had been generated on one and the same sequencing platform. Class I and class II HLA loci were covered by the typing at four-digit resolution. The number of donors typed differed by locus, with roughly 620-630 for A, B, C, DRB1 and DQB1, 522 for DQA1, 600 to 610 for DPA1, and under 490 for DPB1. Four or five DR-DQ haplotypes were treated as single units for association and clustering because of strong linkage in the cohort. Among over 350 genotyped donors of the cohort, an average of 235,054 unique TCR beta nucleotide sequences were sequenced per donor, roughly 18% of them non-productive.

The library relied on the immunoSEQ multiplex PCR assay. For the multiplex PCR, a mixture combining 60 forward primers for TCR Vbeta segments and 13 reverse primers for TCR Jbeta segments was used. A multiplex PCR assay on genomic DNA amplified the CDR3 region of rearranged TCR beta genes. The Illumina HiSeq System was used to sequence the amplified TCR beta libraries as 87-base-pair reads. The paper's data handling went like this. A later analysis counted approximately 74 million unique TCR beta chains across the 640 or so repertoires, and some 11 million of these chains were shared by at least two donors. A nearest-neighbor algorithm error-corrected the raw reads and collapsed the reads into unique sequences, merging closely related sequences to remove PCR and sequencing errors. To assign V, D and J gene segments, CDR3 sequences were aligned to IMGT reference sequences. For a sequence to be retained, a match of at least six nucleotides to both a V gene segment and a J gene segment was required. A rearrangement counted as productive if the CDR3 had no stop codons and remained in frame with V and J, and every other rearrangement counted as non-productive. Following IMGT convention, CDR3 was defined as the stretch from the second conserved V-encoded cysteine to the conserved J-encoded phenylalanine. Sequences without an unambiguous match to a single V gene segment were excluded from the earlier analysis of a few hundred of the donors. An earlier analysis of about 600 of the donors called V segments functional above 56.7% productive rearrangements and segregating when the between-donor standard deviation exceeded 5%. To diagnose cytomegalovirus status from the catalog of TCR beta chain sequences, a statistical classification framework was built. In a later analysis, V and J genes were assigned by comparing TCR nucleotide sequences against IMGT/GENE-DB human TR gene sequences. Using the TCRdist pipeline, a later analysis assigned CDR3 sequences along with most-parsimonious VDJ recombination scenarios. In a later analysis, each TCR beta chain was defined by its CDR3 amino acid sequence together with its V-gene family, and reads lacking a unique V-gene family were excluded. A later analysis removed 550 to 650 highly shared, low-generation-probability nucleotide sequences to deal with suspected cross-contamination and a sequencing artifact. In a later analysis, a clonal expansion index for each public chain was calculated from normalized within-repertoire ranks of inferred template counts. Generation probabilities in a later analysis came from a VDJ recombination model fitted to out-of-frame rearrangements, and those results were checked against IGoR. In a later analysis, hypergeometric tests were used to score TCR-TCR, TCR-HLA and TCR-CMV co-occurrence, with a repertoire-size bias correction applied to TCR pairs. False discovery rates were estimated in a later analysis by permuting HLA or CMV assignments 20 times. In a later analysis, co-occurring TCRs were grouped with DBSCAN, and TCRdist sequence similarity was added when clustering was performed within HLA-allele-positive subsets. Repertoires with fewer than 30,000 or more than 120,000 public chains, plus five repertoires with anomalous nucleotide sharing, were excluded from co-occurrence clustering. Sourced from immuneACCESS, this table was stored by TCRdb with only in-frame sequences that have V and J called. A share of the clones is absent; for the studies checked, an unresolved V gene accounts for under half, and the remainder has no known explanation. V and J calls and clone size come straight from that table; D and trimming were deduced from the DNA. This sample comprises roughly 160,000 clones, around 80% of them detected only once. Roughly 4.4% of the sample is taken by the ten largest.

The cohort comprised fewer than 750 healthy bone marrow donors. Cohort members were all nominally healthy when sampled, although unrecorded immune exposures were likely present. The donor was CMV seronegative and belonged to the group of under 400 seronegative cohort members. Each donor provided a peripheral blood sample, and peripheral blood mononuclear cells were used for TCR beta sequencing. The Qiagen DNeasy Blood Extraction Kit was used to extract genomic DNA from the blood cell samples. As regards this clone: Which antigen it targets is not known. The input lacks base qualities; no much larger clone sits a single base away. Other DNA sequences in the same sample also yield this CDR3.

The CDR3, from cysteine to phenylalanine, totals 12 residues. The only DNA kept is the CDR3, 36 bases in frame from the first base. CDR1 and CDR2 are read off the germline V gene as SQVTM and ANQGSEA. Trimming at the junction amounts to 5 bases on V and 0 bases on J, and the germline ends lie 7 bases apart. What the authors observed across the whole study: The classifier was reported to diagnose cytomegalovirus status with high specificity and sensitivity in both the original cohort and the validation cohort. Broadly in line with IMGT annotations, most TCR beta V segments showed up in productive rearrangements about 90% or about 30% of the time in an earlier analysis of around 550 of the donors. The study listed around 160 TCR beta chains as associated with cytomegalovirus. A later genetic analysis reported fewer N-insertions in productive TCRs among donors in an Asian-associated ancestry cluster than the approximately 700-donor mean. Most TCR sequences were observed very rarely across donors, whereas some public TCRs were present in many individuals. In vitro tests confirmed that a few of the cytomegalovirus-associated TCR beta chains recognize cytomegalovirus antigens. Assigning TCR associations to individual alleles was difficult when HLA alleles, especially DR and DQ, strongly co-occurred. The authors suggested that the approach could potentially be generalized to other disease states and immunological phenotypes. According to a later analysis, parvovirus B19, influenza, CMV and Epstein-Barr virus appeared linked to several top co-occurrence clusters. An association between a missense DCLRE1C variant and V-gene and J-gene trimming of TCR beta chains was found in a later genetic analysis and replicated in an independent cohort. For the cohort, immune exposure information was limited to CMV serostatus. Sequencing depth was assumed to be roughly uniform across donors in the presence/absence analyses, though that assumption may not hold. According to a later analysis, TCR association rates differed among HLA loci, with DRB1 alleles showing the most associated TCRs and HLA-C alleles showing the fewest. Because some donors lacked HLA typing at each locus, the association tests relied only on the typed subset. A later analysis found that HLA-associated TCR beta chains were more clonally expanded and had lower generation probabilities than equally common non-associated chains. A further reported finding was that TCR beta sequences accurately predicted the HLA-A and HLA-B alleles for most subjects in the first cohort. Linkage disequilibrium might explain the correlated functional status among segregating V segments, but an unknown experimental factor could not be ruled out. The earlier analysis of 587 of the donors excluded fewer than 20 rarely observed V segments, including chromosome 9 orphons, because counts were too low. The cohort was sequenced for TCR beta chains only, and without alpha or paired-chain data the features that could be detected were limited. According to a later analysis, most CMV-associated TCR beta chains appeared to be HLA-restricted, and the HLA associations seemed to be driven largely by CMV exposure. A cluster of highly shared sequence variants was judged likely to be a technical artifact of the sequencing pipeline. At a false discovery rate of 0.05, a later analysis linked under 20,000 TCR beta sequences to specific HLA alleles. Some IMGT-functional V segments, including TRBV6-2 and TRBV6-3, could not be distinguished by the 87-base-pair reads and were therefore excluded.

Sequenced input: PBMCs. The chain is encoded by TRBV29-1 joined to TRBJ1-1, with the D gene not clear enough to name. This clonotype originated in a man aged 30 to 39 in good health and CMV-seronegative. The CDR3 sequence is CSVYEMNTEAFF. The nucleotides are TGCAGCGTTTATGAGATGAACACTGAAGCTTTCTTT. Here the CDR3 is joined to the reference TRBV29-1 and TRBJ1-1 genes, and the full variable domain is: SAVISQKPSRDICQRGTSLTIQCQVDSQVTMMFWYRQQPGQSLTLIATANQGSEATYESGFVIDKFPISRPNLTFSTLTVSNMSPEDSSIYLCSVYEMNTEAFFGQGTRLTVV.